This TCR beta chain was captured by sequencing in a study of CD8 T cells in ankylosing spondylitis. Findings of the study overall: Blood of patients with ankylosing spondylitis appeared to be characterized by a TCR beta motif of eight or nine highly homologous variants.

Germline CDR1 SGHVS, CDR2 FNYEAQ. Trimming took 1 base from V and 5 from J; bases not matched to a gene: 8. The CDR3 loop spans 18 amino acids. TCRdb re-derived calls from the 5' RACE reads in MiXCR, one entry per CDR3 protein. Altogether a few hundred thousand distinct CDR3 sequences are present, 20% to 25% being singletons, with the ten largest covering about 16%. On this clonotype: Antigen: not known.

Specimen: blood, either unsorted or a sorted T cell fraction (not recorded which). This chain joins TRBV7-6 and TRBJ2-2; 12 nucleotides agree with TRBD2. This TCR came from a male donor with ankylosing spondylitis. The CDR3 sequence is CASSLESASGRGTGELFF. DNA for the CDR3: TGTGCCAGCAGCTTAGAGTCGGCTAGCGGGAGGGGGACCGGGGAGCTGTTTTTT.